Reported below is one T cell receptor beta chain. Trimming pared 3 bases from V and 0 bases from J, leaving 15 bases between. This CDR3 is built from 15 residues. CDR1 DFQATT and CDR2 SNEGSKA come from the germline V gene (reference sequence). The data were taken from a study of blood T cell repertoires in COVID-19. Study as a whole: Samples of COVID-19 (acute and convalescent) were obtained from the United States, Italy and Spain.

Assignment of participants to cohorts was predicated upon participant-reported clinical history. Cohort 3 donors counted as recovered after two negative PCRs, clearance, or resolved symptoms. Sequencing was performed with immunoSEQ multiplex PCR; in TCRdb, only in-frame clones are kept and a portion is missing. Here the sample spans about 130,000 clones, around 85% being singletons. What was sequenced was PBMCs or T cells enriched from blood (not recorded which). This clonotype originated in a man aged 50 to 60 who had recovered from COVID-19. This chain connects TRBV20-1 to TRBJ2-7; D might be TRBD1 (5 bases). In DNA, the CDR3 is TGCAGTGCTAGTATCGCCAGGGATCCCTCCTACGAGCAGTACTTC. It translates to CSASIARDPSYEQYF.